Following are 8 T cell receptor beta chains from one sample sequenced in a study of early T cells in non-severe SARS-CoV-2 infection. MiXCR, applied by TCRdb to the 5' RACE reads, yields one record per CDR3 protein. The sample carries about 66,000 distinct CDR3 sequences, about 13% recorded once. Sequencing was done on a sample of whole blood. The source is an adult who was a healthcare worker with PCR-confirmed SARS-CoV-2 infection or an uninfected control (not recorded which).

This clonotype was seen more than once but under ten times. This chain joins TRBV6-1 and TRBJ1-1, with no clear D. Deletions cut 1 base from V and 7 bases from J, with 13 bases between. Germline V gene data show CDR1 as MNHNS and CDR2 as SASEGT. CDR3 length: 14 amino acids. CDR3 DNA: TGTGCCAGCAGTGAAGGTCAGGCTAGGCGTGAAGCTTTCTTT. It specifies CASSEGQARREAFF.

Judged by abundance, this clonotype is medium-sized. The gene calls are TRBV6-6 and TRBJ2-1, with D tentatively TRBD2 (5 bases). Germline V CDR1 and CDR2: MNHNY, SVGAGI (reference sequence). V gave up 5 bases and J gave up 1 base, with 9 bases separating them. The CDR3 consists of 14 residues. The CDR3 DNA sequence: TGTGCCAGCAGTGACACTAGTTCCTACAATGAGCAGTTCTTC. The encoded protein is CASSDTSSYNEQFF.

In this sample, this clonotype turned up a few times. This sequence joins TRBV7-6 and TRBJ2-3; no clear D gene. The CDR3 extends over 14 amino acids. V lost 5 bases and J 0 bases, leaving 9 bases between the germline ends. Germline V gene data show CDR1 as SGHVS and CDR2 as FNYEAQ. In DNA form, the CDR3 reads TGTGCCAGCAGCATAACCACTAGCACAGATACGCAGTATTTT. This codes for CASSITTSTDTQYF.

This rearrangement joins TRBV5-1 to TRBJ2-7; tentative D call: TRBD1 (5 bases). The V gene lost 1 base and the J gene lost 2 bases, with 10 bases spanning the gap. The CDR3 totals 14 residues. CDR1 and CDR2 from the germline V gene are SGHRS and YFSETQ. CDR3 region: CASSLQGHPYEQYF. CDR3 DNA sequence: TGCGCCAGCAGCTTGCAAGGACACCCCTACGAGCAGTACTTC.

This clonotype came up a few times. The gene calls are TRBV28 and TRBJ2-7; the match to TRBD2 covers 7 bases. The junction had 15 bases not matched to a gene; V was cut back by 4 bases and J by 9 bases. Germline lookup yields CDR1 MDHEN and CDR2 SYDVKM. The CDR3 spans 15 residues. The CDR3 coding sequence is TGTGCCAGCAGTTCCTCCGGCCTAGCGGTGGACGGGCAGTACTTC. The encoded protein is CASSSSGLAVDGQYF.

The V and J genes are TRBV28 and TRBJ2-4; the match to TRBD2 covers 10 bases. V lost 5 bases and J lost 10; bases outside the gene matches: 5. The CDR3 runs to 13 residues. Germline V gene lookup returns CDR1 MDHEN and CDR2 SYDVKM. The CDR3 DNA sequence: TGTGCCAGCAGTACTGGACTAGCGGCTATTCAGTACTTC. The encoded protein is CASSTGLAAIQYF.

Ten or more counts support this clonotype. The chain joins TRBV13 to TRBJ1-1, with D possibly TRBD1 on 6 matching bases. V was pared by 2 bases and J by 4 bases, with 14 bases between. The CDR3 totals 15 residues. Germline V gene lookup returns CDR1 PRHDT and CDR2 FYEKMQ (reference sequence). CDR3: CASSLKGGRGTEAFF. The CDR3 bases are TGTGCCAGCAGCTTAAAGGGGGGCCGTGGCACTGAAGCTTTCTTT.

This clonotype was found a few times. The rearrangement uses TRBV5-6 and TRBJ2-1; the D is unclear. The CDR3 contains 15 residues. The V end lost 4 bases, the J end lost 7 bases, and 18 bases lay between the germline ends. Germline CDR1 and CDR2: SGHDT and YYEEEE. The CDR3 protein is CASSPSLNTVNEQFF. The CDR3 bases are TGTGCCAGCAGCCCTTCCCTAAATACAGTTAATGAGCAGTTCTTC. The whole variable domain, remainder taken from reference TRBV5-6 and TRBJ2-1, is DAGVTQSPTHLIKTRGQQVTLRCSPKSGHDTVSWYQQALGQGPQFIFQYYEEEERQRGNFPDRFSGHQFPNYSSELNVNALLLGDSALYLCASSPSLNTVNEQFFGPGTRLTVL.